The next 20 T cell receptor beta chains were all read from a single sample in a study of human T cells and chemical hapten exposure. TCRdb recomputed calls from the RACE reads with MiXCR, one row per CDR3 protein. The table has about 110,000 distinct CDR3 sequences, about a tenth seen once. The time point was: patch test 2, 6 weeks after DPC sensitization. Treatment of the sample: therapeutic diphenylcyclopropenone sensitization with weekly scalp DPC. The sample was whole blood, taken in connection with sensitization to the hapten diphenylcyclopropenone (DPC). Every receptor here comes from a woman in her 40s with alopecia areata. Some clones in this sample may be carry-over from other donors' samples.

CDR3 sequence (DNA): TGTGCCAGCAGCTTTACTACCGGGACAGGGACCTACGAGCAGTACTTC. The encoded protein is CASSFTTGTGTYEQYF. The rearrangement uses TRBV11-2 and TRBJ2-7; the match to TRBD1 covers 9 bases. From germline, CDR1 is SGHAT and CDR2 FQNNGV. The CDR3 runs 16 residues. V shed 3 bases and J 2 bases; nucleotides not matched to a gene: 8.

This clonotype was seen only a few times. CDR3 in amino acids: CASTSTRGREEWHF. Here the CDR3 DNA reads TGTGCCAGCACGTCGACGAGGGGGCGCGAAGAATGGCATTTT. J is TRBJ1-5 and V is TRBV21-1; the DNA was not used to check the table's D call, TRBD1. TRBV21-1 is designated a pseudogene. The CDR3 totals 14 residues.

The table lists this clonotype with many counts. The J gene is TRBJ2-3, the V gene TRBV2; no reliable D call. V dropped 7 bases and J dropped 4 bases, with 15 bases sitting between them. The CDR3 runs to 14 residues. Germline assignment: CDR1 SNHLY and CDR2 FYNNEI. The CDR3 sequence: CASKVGWSADTQYF. The CDR3, as DNA: TGTGCCAGCAAGGTGGGGTGGAGCGCAGATACGCAGTATTTT.

CDR3 region: CSVAQGGYGYTF. The CDR3 DNA reads TGCAGCGTTGCCCAGGGTGGCTATGGCTACACCTTC. The chain joins TRBV29-1 to TRBJ1-2, with D possibly TRBD1 on 5 matching bases. CDR1 and CDR2 (germline): SQVTM, ANQGSEA. The CDR3 totals 12 residues. V dropped 4 bases and J dropped 4 bases, with 10 bases sitting between them.

This clonotype was seen a handful of times. The chain combines TRBV29-1 with TRBJ1-6; D is uncertain. The CDR3 contains 11 residues. V dropped 6 bases and J dropped 6 bases, with 6 bases sitting between them. Germline V CDR1 and CDR2: SQVTM, ANQGSEA. CDR3 in amino acids: CSVPRNSPLHF. The CDR3 DNA reads as TGCAGCGTCCCGCGTAATTCACCCCTCCACTTT.

The chain is built from TRBV18 and TRBJ2-1, with 9 bases identical to TRBD1. Germline loops: CDR1 KGHSH, CDR2 LQKENI. J was trimmed by 10 bases and V by 3 bases; bases with no gene match: 10. This CDR3 comprises 15 residues. Here the CDR3 DNA reads TGTGCCAGCTCACCCATGGGGACAGGGCGGCCGGAGCAGTTCTTC. Its protein is CASSPMGTGRPEQFF.

This clonotype was counted many times. This CDR3 is CASSLTSGASYQETQYF. Here the CDR3 DNA reads TGTGCCAGCAGCCTGACTAGCGGAGCCTCGTACCAAGAGACCCAGTACTTC. This chain joins TRBV3-1 and TRBJ2-5; 9 bases are a match to TRBD2. This CDR3 is 17 amino acids long. Germline lookup yields CDR1 LGHDT and CDR2 YNNKEL (reference sequence). The J segment lost 0 bases and the V segment lost 4 bases, leaving 9 bases of the junction unmatched.

The V and J genes are TRBV28 and TRBJ1-2; D is unclear. Deletions cut 5 bases from V and 2 bases from J, with 21 bases between. In germline, CDR1 is MDHEN, CDR2 SYDVKM. The CDR3 extends over 17 amino acids. The CDR3 DNA follows: TGTGCCAGCAGTACGCGCGCGTGGGGAAAGGCCAACTATGGCTACACCTTC. Translation: CASSTRAWGKANYGYTF.

This clonotype came up many times. The J gene is TRBJ1-5, the V gene TRBV12-3 or TRBV12-4; 10 bases agree with TRBD1. The trim removed 5 bases at V and 2 bases at J, leaving 6 bases unmatched. This CDR3 has 16 residues. CDR3 sequence reads: CASSLGTGVGNQPQHF. The CDR3 nucleotides are TGTGCCAGCAGTCTGGGGACAGGGGTTGGCAATCAGCCCCAGCATTTT.

This chain uses TRBV12-3 or TRBV12-4 with TRBJ1-5; the D gene is possibly TRBD1 (5 bases). The V gene lost 5 bases and the J gene lost 5 bases, with 10 bases spanning the gap. CDR3 size: 13 residues. As DNA, the CDR3 is TGTGCCAGCAGTGGGGCGGGGCATCAGCCCCAGCATTTT. This sequence encodes CASSGAGHQPQHF.

This clonotype came up many times. The chain recombines TRBV18 with TRBJ2-5; D uncertain. The CDR3 is 16 amino acids. The germline gives CDR1 KGHSH, CDR2 LQKENI. The V gene lost 5 bases and the J gene lost 1 base, with 17 bases spanning the gap. The CDR3 here is CASSSEFLDFQETQYF. CDR3 nucleotides: TGTGCCAGCTCATCAGAGTTTCTAGACTTCCAAGAGACCCAGTACTTC.

This clonotype was detected only a few times. The rearrangement uses TRBV6-2 or TRBV6-3 and TRBJ1-4; D is ambiguous. Germline loops: CDR1 MNHEY, CDR2 SVGEGT. With 5 bases removed from V and 5 bases from J, the gap between germline ends came to 15 bases. The CDR3 consists of 15 residues. The CDR3 bases are TGTGCCAGCAGTCTTATCGGACGGGAGAATGAAAAACTGTTTTTT. As protein: CASSLIGRENEKLFF.

This clonotype was seen many times. The chain couples TRBV7-2 to TRBJ2-1; TRBD2 aligns across 8 bases. CDR3 length: 16 amino acids. Germline V gene data show CDR1 as SGHTA and CDR2 as FQGNSA. The ends lost 1 base at V and 12 bases at J; junction bases unmatched: 14. The CDR3 nucleotides read TGTGCCAGCAGCTTAGGTCGGGGGGGCCAAAGTTCGCGGCAGTTCTTC. As protein: CASSLGRGGQSSRQFF. The whole variable domain, filled in from reference TRBV7-2 and TRBJ2-1, reads GAGVSQSPSNKVTEKGKDVELRCDPISGHTALYWYRQSLGQGLEFLIYFQGNSAPDKSGLPSDRFSAERTGGSVSTLTIQRTQQEDSAVYLCASSLGRGGQSSRQFFGPGTRLTVL.

The chain is built from TRBV5-1 and TRBJ1-2; tentative D call: TRBD1 (6 bases). Germline V gene lookup returns CDR1 SGHRS and CDR2 YFSETQ. V was cut by 7 bases and J by 2 bases, with 15 bases left in between. The CDR3 is made up of 14 amino acids. The chain's CDR3 is CASSQTGGNYGYTF. CDR3 DNA sequence: TGCGCCAGCTCCCAGACGGGGGGCAACTATGGCTACACCTTC.

At least ten counts were recorded for this clonotype. The rearrangement links TRBV27 to TRBJ1-6; possibly TRBD1 for D (6 bases). CDR3 length: 14 residues. Germline V lookup: CDR1 MNHEY, CDR2 SMNVEV (reference sequence). The germline V and J ends were trimmed by 2 bases and 15 bases, with 17 bases remaining between them. This CDR3 reads CASSLGGHTFSLHF. In nucleotides, the CDR3 is TGTGCCAGCAGTTTAGGGGGGCATACCTTCAGCCTCCACTTT.

This clonotype has a count of ten or more. This chain's CDR3 is CASSSDLLNQPQHF. CDR3 nucleotides: TGTGCCAGCAGTTCGGACCTGTTAAATCAGCCCCAGCATTTT. The chain employs TRBV12-3 or TRBV12-4 and TRBJ1-5, with unresolved D. The CDR3 length is 14 residues. Deletions cut 4 bases from V and 4 bases from J, with 11 bases between.

The rearrangement joins TRBV20-1 to TRBJ2-4; D remains unclear. CDR1 is DFQATT, CDR2 SNEGSKA, per germline (reference sequence). The CDR3 length is 13 residues. Trimming took off 8 bases at V and 0 bases at J, with 11 bases between the two ends. CDR3 region: CSKLVLAKNIQYF. The CDR3 nucleotides read TGCAGTAAACTTGTACTAGCCAAAAACATTCAGTACTTC.

For this clonotype: One end of the junction is discordant with germline, which a read error may explain. J is TRBJ2-7 and V is TRBV7-7; D remains unclear. This CDR3 contains 14 residues. Germline CDR1 and CDR2: SSHAT and FNYEAQ (reference sequence). The CDR3 bases are TGTGCTAGCAGCCCTACTCCCAGCTCCTACGAGCAGTACTTC. Protein sequence: CASSPTPSSYEQYF.

The chain combines TRBV11-3 with TRBJ2-2, with D perhaps matching TRBD1 (6 bases). Trimming shortened V by 7 bases and J by 6 bases, and 15 bases separated the two germline ends. Germline V gene sequence: CDR1 SGHNT, CDR2 YENEEA. CDR3 length: 14 residues. The CDR3 protein is CASTNQGSAGELFF. In DNA form, the CDR3 reads TGTGCCAGCACCAACCAGGGGTCCGCCGGGGAGCTGTTTTTT.

There are a few counts of this clonotype. The chain is built from TRBV5-1 and TRBJ2-7, with D possibly matching TRBD2 (5 bases). V was pared by 2 bases and J by 5 bases, with 14 bases between. Germline V lookup: CDR1 SGHRS, CDR2 YFSETQ. CDR3 length: 14 residues. CDR3 residues: CASSFEGPGNEQYF. Here the CDR3 DNA reads TGCGCCAGCAGCTTCGAAGGTCCCGGGAACGAGCAGTACTTC.